Sequencing of this T cell receptor (beta chain) was carried out in a study of CD8 T cells in ankylosing spondylitis. Study-wide results and limits: Disease-associated clones were reportedly significantly overrepresented in matched ankylosing spondylitis synovial fluid. Several highly homologous variants made up a TCR beta motif, and this motif appeared characteristic of ankylosing spondylitis blood.

This CDR3 has 15 residues. V lost 2 bases to trimming and J lost 1 base, with 12 bases between them. Each TCR beta library was made by quantitative 5'-RACE that incorporated molecular barcodes. TCRdb re-called the 5' RACE reads through MiXCR, storing one row per CDR3 protein. Of about 800,000 distinct CDR3 sequences in the sample, roughly 10% were seen once. As to this clonotype: Its cognate antigen is unknown.

This TCR derives from a male donor with ankylosing spondylitis. The rearrangement links TRBV23-1 to TRBJ2-7; D not resolved. TRBV23-1 is an ORF for which the function is uncertain. Sequencing was carried out using blood, either unsorted or a sorted T cell fraction (not recorded which). The CDR3 sequence: CASSQLTVTSYEQYF. CDR3 bases: TGCGCCAGCAGTCAACTAACAGTAACTTCCTACGAGCAGTACTTC.